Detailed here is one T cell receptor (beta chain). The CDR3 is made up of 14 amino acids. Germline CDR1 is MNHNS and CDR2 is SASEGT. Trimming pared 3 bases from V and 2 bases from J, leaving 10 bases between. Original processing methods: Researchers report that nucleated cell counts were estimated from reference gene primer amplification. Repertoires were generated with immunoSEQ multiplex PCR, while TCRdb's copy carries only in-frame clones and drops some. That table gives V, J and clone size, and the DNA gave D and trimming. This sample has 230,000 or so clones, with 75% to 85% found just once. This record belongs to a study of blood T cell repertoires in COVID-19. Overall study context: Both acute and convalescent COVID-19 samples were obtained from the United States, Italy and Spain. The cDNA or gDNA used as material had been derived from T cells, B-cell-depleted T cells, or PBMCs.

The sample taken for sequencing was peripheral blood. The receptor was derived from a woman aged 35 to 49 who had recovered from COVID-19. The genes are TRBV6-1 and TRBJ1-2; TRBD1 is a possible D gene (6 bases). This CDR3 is CASSDTDRNYGYTF. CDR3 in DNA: TGTGCCAGCAGTGATACGGACAGAAACTATGGCTACACCTTC.